These 17 T cell receptor beta chains were sequenced from one sample in a study of blood T cell repertoires in COVID-19. Sequencing used immunoSEQ multiplex PCR; TCRdb keeps in-frame clones, though not all of them. This table has about 110,000 clones, 76% appearing once. The sample taken for sequencing was peripheral blood. These receptors were obtained from a woman over 75 with acute or convalescent COVID-19.

The V and J genes are TRBV5-6 and TRBJ1-1, with D perhaps matching TRBD1 (6 bases). Germline V gives CDR1 SGHDT, CDR2 YYEEEE. Deletions cut 4 bases from V and 4 bases from J, with 17 bases between. The CDR3 spans 15 residues. The CDR3 loop reads CASSLIITGSTEAFF. Written as DNA, the CDR3 is TGTGCCAGCAGCCTAATAATAACAGGGAGCACTGAAGCTTTCTTT.

The chain links TRBV3-1 (or the pseudogene TRBV3-2) to TRBJ2-6, with 14 bases matching TRBD2. The CDR3 covers 18 residues. Per germline, CDR1 LGHDT and CDR2 YNNKEL (reference sequence). The V and J ends lost 4 bases and 2 bases, in that order; junction bases with no gene match: 4. CDR3 nucleotide sequence: TGTGCCAGCAGCCCGACTAGCGGGAGGGCCACTGGGGCCAACGTCCTGACTTTC. Amino acids: CASSPTSGRATGANVLTF.

The rearrangement joins TRBV9 to TRBJ1-2; 9 positions match TRBD1. Germline V gene lookup returns CDR1 SGDLS and CDR2 YYNGEE. The CDR3 totals 15 residues. The V segment lost 8 bases and the J segment 6 bases; nucleotides outside the gene matches: 14. This CDR3 reads CASTRTGTGWDGYTF. The CDR3 region has the DNA TGTGCCAGTACTCGTACCGGGACAGGGTGGGATGGCTACACCTTC.

In its sample, this clone was seen a few times. V usage is TRBV5-1 and J usage is TRBJ1-5; D perhaps matches TRBD1 (6 bases). Per the germline V gene, CDR1 is SGHRS and CDR2 is YFSETQ. The CDR3 extends over 14 amino acids. The V and J ends lost 0 bases and 4 bases respectively, with 8 bases between them. CDR3 bases: TGCGCCAGCAGCTTGGGCACAGGGAATCAGCCCCAGCATTTT. This translates into CASSLGTGNQPQHF.

This clone was observed a few times. The rearrangement links TRBV18 to TRBJ1-5; D is uncertain. Germline-derived CDR1 and CDR2 are KGHSH and LQKENI. The CDR3 is made up of 13 amino acids. The V end lost 0 bases, the J end lost 7 bases, and 7 bases lay between the germline ends. CDR3 DNA sequence: TGTGCCAGCTCACCACCGAGCCGGCAGCCCCAGCATTTT. The encoded protein is CASSPPSRQPQHF.

This chain joins TRBV3-1 (or the pseudogene TRBV3-2) and TRBJ1-2, with TRBD1 matching over 9 bases. CDR1 is LGHDT and CDR2 is YNNKEL in the germline V gene (reference sequence). V shed 3 bases and J 5 bases; nucleotides not matched to a gene: 4. This CDR3 is 14 amino acids long. Here the CDR3 reads CASSQGQGFYGYTF. The DNA for the CDR3 is TGTGCCAGCAGCCAGGGACAGGGATTTTATGGCTACACCTTC.

This chain connects TRBV14 to TRBJ2-1; TRBD1 matches at 10 bases. This CDR3 comprises 16 residues. V dropped 4 bases and J dropped 8; count of bases not matched to a gene: 11. Germline-derived CDR1 and CDR2 are SGHDN and FVKESK. The DNA for the CDR3 is TGTGCCAGCAGCCTTCGGCCGGGACAGGGGACGGATGAGCAGTTCTTC. It encodes CASSLRPGQGTDEQFF. The complete variable domain, with remaining parts taken from reference TRBV14 and TRBJ2-1, reads EAGVTQFPSHSVIEKGQTVTLRCDPISGHDNLYWYRRVMGKEIKFLLHFVKESKQDESGMPNNRFLAERTGGTYSTLKVQPAELEDSGVYFCASSLRPGQGTDEQFFGPGTRLTVL.

The chain couples TRBV6-5 to TRBJ1-6; 10 nucleotides agree with TRBD1. Germline CDR1 MNHEY, CDR2 SVGAGI. CDR3 length: 15 amino acids. The V gene end was trimmed by 7 bases and the J gene end by 7 bases; junction bases not matched to a gene: 7. The CDR3 spells CASTQEGQGNSPLHF. Written as DNA, the CDR3 is TGTGCCAGCACACAAGAGGGACAGGGGAATTCACCCCTCCACTTT.

The gene calls are TRBV11-3 and TRBJ2-7; 8 bases are a match to TRBD1. There are 14 residues in the CDR3. The germline V gene encodes CDR1 SGHNT and CDR2 YENEEA. V was clipped by 5 bases and J by 2 bases; unmatched bases: 5. CDR3 sequence (DNA): TGTGCCAGCAGCAAAACAGGGGGTCCCTACGAGCAGTACTTC. It encodes CASSKTGGPYEQYF.

The chain uses TRBV6-2 or TRBV6-3 and TRBJ2-1; 14 bases align to TRBD2. This CDR3 is built from 22 residues. Unmatched junction bases numbered 19, after V lost 6 bases and J lost 0 bases. CDR1 is MNHEY and CDR2 is SVGEGT in the germline V gene. Here the CDR3 reads CASSLAGLAGGSPRSSYNEQFF. The CDR3 DNA sequence: TGTGCCAGCAGCCTAGCAGGACTAGCGGGGGGTTCCCCTAGGAGCTCCTACAATGAGCAGTTCTTC.

This clone was recorded a few times. The chain couples TRBV30 to TRBJ1-2; 11 bases agree with TRBD1. V lost 3 bases, J lost 7 bases, and 4 bases stayed unmatched. Germline CDR1 is GTSNPN and CDR2 is SVGIG (reference sequence). The CDR3 spans 13 residues. For the CDR3, the DNA is TGTGCCTGGAGGGACAGGGGGCCTGTTGGCTACACCTTC. It encodes CAWRDRGPVGYTF.

V gene TRBV11-2 combines with J gene TRBJ2-7; TRBD1 aligns across 8 bases. Germline V lookup: CDR1 SGHAT, CDR2 FQNNGV. V lost 0 bases, J lost 1 base, and 11 bases stayed unmatched. The CDR3 is made up of 18 amino acids. For the CDR3, the DNA is TGTGCCAGCAGCTTAGATCGCTCATCCGGGACAGGATCCTACGAGCAGTACTTC. It is translated as CASSLDRSSGTGSYEQYF. The full variable domain, rest sourced from reference TRBV11-2 and TRBJ2-7, is EAGVAQSPRYKIIEKRQSVAFWCNPISGHATLYWYQQILGQGPKLLIQFQNNGVVDDSQLPKDRFSAERLKGVDSTLKIQPAKLEDSAVYLCASSLDRSSGTGSYEQYFGPGTRLTVT.

The chain is built from TRBV10-2 and TRBJ2-7; D is ambiguous. V lost 4 bases to trimming and J lost 5 bases, with 6 bases between them. Germline V gene sequence: CDR1 WSHSY, CDR2 SAAADI. This CDR3 contains 11 residues. The CDR3 is CASSVLDEQYF. The CDR3 DNA is TGCGCCAGCAGTGTCTTAGACGAGCAGTACTTC.

The chain joins TRBV19 to TRBJ1-4; perhaps TRBD1 as D (5 bases). Germline V gene lookup returns CDR1 LNHDA and CDR2 SQIVND (reference sequence). Trimming stripped 6 bases from V and 0 bases from J, with 11 bases between. The CDR3 is made up of 15 amino acids. The CDR3: CASSSGQTTNEKLFF. DNA for the CDR3: TGTGCCAGTAGCTCAGGGCAGACAACTAATGAAAAACTGTTTTTT.

The chain has TRBV4-1 and TRBJ2-5; D gene unclear. The length of the CDR3 is 16 residues. Germline V gene data show CDR1 as MGHRA and CDR2 as YSYEKL. V lost 0 bases, J lost 1 base, and 12 bases lay in between. The CDR3 region is CASSQDGSRPQETQYF. CDR3 nucleotide sequence: TGCGCCAGCAGCCAAGATGGTAGCAGACCCCAAGAGACCCAGTACTTC.

This chain uses TRBV5-1 with TRBJ2-3, with 8 bases matching TRBD1. V trimming: 4 bases; J trimming: 4 bases; junction bases outside the gene matches: 5. The germline V gene has CDR1 SGHRS and CDR2 YFSETQ. The CDR3 is 14 amino acids. CDR3 region: CASSPGQDPDTQYF. Written as DNA, the CDR3 is TGCGCCAGCAGCCCGGGACAGGATCCAGATACGCAGTATTTT.

Regarding this clone: Other DNA sequences in this sample translate to the same CDR3. V is TRBV5-1 and J is TRBJ2-7; TRBD2 matches at 9 bases. CDR1 and CDR2 (germline): SGHRS, YFSETQ. The CDR3 runs 14 residues. The ends lost 2 bases at V and 3 bases at J; junction bases unmatched: 3. The CDR3 reads CASSLAGGYYEQYF. DNA for the CDR3: TGCGCCAGCAGCTTAGCGGGGGGTTACTACGAGCAGTACTTC.